What follows are 6 T cell receptor beta chains derived from one specimen sequenced in a study of blood T cell repertoires in COVID-19. Using immunoSEQ multiplex PCR, the repertoire was profiled, and TCRdb retains in-frame clones only, with some absent. The sample holds fewer than 300,000 clones, 70% to 90% seen once. Material: PBMCs or T cells enriched from blood (not recorded which). The receptor set was obtained from a woman between 40 and 50 years old with acute COVID-19.

V and J are TRBV7-9 and TRBJ2-7; 11 nucleotides align to TRBD1. V dropped 1 base and J dropped 5; count of bases not matched to a gene: 7. The length of the CDR3 is 16 residues. Germline CDR1 is SEHNR and CDR2 is FQNEAQ (reference sequence). As DNA, the CDR3 is TGTGCCAGCAGCTTAGAGCCGGACAGGGGGCGCAACGAGCAGTACTTC. This codes for CASSLEPDRGRNEQYF.

The V and J genes are TRBV11-3 and TRBJ2-3; 8 bases agree with TRBD2. Trimming took 5 bases from V and 4 from J; bases not matched to a gene: 5. CDR3 length: 14 residues. In germline, CDR1 is SGHNT, CDR2 YENEEA. In DNA, the CDR3 is TGTGCCAGCAGCGAAGGGCGGGGGGCAGATACGCAGTATTTT. This translates into CASSEGRGADTQYF.

This clone was seen more than once but under ten times. The rearrangement uses TRBV28 and TRBJ1-3; TRBD1 matches 8 bases. V was clipped by 3 bases and J by 3 bases; unmatched bases: 4. Looked up from germline, CDR1 is MDHEN and CDR2 is SYDVKM. The CDR3 loop spans 15 amino acids. The CDR3 protein is CASSLQGAYGNTIYF. The CDR3 nucleotides read TGTGCCAGCAGTTTGCAGGGGGCCTATGGAAACACCATATATTTT. The whole variable domain, remainder taken from reference TRBV28 and TRBJ1-3, is DVKVTQSSRYLVKRTGEKVFLECVQDMDHENMFWYRQDPGLGLRLIYFSYDVKMKEKGDIPEGYSVSREKKERFSLILESASTNQTSMYLCASSLQGAYGNTIYFGEGSWLTVV.

The chain joins TRBV25-1 to TRBJ2-5, with 10 bases matching TRBD1. The V gene end was trimmed by 3 bases and the J gene end by 4 bases; junction bases not matched to a gene: 2. Germline V lookup: CDR1 MGHDK, CDR2 SYGVNS. The CDR3 contains 14 residues. The CDR3 sequence is CASSEGQGSETQYF. The CDR3 bases are TGTGCCAGCAGTGAGGGACAGGGGTCAGAGACCCAGTACTTC.

This chain connects TRBV7-3 to TRBJ2-3, with D tentatively TRBD1 (6 bases). Between the trimmed V and J ends, which lost 6 bases and 1 base, there was a span of 11 bases. Germline-derived CDR1 and CDR2 are SGHTA and FQGTGA. The CDR3 totals 14 residues. CDR3: CASRQAGGTDTQYF. The DNA of the CDR3 is TGTGCCAGCAGACAGGCAGGGGGCACAGATACGCAGTATTTT. The full variable domain, with the rest looked up from reference TRBV7-3 and TRBJ2-3, is GAGVSQTPSNKVTEKGKYVELRCDPISGHTALYWYRQSLGQGPEFLIYFQGTGAADDSGLPNDRFFAVRPEGSVSTLKIQRTERGDSAVYLCASRQAGGTDTQYFGPGTRLTVL.

The rearrangement uses TRBV27 and TRBJ1-5; 12 bases are shared with TRBD1. Germline-derived CDR1 and CDR2 are MNHEY and SMNVEV (reference sequence). The CDR3 covers 17 residues. Losses at the gene ends were 2 bases for V and 6 bases for J; bases not matched to a gene: 8. CDR3 loop: CASSLSPGTGGGQPQHF. CDR3 DNA sequence: TGTGCCAGCAGTTTAAGTCCCGGGACAGGGGGCGGTCAGCCCCAGCATTTT.